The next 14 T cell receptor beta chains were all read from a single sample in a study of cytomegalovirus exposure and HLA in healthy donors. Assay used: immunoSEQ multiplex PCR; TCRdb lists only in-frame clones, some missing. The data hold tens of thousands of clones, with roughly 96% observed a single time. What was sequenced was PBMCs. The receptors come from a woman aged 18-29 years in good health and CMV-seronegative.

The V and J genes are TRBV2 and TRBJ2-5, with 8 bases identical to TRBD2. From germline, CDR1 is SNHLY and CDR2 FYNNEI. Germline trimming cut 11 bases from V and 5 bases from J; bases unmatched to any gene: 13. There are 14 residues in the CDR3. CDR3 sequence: CAGRSGSFRETQYF. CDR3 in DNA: TGTGCCGGAAGGAGCGGGAGCTTTAGGGAGACCCAGTACTTC.

CDR3 bases: TGTGCCAGCAGCTCCCCGGGGGGGACTACCAATGAAAAACTGTTTTTT. Residues: CASSSPGGTTNEKLFF. This sequence joins TRBV11-2 and TRBJ1-4; D is possibly TRBD1 (5 bases). From germline, CDR1 is SGHAT and CDR2 FQNNGV. The CDR3 is 16 residues long. Trimming left V 4 bases short and J 5 bases short, with 17 bases between.

CDR3 residues: CASSGTGGLREQYF. The CDR3 DNA reads TGTGCCAGCTCCGGGACTGGAGGCCTACGAGAGCAGTACTTC. The rearrangement uses TRBV7-9 and TRBJ2-7; the D gene is possibly TRBD2 (6 bases). V was pared by 8 bases and J by 7 bases, with 21 bases between. Germline V gives CDR1 SEHNR, CDR2 FQNEAQ (reference sequence). CDR3 length: 14 residues.

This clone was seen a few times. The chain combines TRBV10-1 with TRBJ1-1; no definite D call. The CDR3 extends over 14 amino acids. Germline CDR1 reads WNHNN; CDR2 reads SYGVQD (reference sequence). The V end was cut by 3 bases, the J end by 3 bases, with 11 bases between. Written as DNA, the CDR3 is TGCGCCAGCAGTGATGCCCAGGAAGACACTGAAGCTTTCTTT. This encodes CASSDAQEDTEAFF.

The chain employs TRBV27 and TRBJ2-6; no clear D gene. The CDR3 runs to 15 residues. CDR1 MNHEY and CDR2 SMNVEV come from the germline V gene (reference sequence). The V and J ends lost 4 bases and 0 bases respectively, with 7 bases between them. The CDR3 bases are TGTGCCAGCAGTTCGGTTATCTCTGGGGCCAACGTCCTGACTTTC. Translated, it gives CASSSVISGANVLTF.

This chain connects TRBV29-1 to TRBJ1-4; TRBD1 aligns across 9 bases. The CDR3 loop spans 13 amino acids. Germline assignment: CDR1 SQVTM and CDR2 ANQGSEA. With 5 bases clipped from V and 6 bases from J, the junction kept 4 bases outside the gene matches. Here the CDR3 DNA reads TGCAGCGTTTTAGGGACAGGGTATGAAAAACTGTTTTTT. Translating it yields CSVLGTGYEKLFF.

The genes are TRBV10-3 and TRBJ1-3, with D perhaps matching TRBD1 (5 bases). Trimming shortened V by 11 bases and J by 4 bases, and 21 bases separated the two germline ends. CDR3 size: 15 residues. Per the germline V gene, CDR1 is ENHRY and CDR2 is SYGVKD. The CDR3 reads CAVAGWGGPGNTIYF. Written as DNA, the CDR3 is TGTGCCGTTGCGGGATGGGGGGGTCCCGGAAACACCATATATTTT.

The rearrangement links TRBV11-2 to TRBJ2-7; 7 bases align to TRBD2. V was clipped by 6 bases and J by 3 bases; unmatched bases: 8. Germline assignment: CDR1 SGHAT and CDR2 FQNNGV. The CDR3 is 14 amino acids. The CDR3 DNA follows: TGTGCCAGCAGGCCAGCAGGGACTAACTACGAGCAGTACTTC. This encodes CASRPAGTNYEQYF. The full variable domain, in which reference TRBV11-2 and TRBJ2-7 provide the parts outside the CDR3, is EAGVAQSPRYKIIEKRQSVAFWCNPISGHATLYWYQQILGQGPKLLIQFQNNGVVDDSQLPKDRFSAERLKGVDSTLKIQPAKLEDSAVYLCASRPAGTNYEQYFGPGTRLTVT.

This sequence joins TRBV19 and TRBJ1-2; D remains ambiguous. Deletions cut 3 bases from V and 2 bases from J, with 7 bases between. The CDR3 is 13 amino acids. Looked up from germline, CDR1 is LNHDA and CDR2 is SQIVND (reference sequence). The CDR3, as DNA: TGTGCCAGTAGTATCTATACCAACTATGGCTACACCTTC. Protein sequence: CASSIYTNYGYTF.

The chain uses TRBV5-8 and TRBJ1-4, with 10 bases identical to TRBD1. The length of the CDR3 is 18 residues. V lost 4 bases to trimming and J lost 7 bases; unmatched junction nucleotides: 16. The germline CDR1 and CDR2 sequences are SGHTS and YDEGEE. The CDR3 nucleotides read TGTGCCAGCAGCCGGGACAGGGGAAGGGATGGATGGAGTGAAAAACTGTTTTTT. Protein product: CASSRDRGRDGWSEKLFF.

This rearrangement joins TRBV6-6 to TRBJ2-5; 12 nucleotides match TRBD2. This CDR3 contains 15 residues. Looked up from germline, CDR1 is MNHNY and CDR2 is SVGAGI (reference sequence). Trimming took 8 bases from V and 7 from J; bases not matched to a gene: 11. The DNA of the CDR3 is TGTGCCAGCTGGACAAGACTAGCGGGAGTTGTGACCCAGTACTTC. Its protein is CASWTRLAGVVTQYF.

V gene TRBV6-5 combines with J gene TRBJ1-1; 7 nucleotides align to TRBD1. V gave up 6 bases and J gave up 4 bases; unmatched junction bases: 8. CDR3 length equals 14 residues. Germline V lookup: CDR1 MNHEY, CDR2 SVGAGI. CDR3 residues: CASRPTGLVTEAFF. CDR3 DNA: TGTGCCAGCAGGCCGACAGGGTTGGTCACTGAAGCTTTCTTT.

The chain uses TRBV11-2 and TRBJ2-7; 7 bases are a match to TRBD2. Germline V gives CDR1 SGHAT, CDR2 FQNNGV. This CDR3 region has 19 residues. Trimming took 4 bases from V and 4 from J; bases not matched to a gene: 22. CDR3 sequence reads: CASSSAGVSGSLPRYEQYF. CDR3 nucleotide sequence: TGTGCCAGCAGCTCGGCGGGGGTCTCTGGGTCCCTCCCCCGTTACGAGCAGTACTTC.

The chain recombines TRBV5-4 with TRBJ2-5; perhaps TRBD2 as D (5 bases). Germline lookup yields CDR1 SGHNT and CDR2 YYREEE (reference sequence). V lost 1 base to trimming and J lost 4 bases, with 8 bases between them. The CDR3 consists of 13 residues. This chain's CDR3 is CASSLFRGETQYF. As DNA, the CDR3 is TGTGCCAGCAGCTTGTTCCGGGGAGAGACCCAGTACTTC.